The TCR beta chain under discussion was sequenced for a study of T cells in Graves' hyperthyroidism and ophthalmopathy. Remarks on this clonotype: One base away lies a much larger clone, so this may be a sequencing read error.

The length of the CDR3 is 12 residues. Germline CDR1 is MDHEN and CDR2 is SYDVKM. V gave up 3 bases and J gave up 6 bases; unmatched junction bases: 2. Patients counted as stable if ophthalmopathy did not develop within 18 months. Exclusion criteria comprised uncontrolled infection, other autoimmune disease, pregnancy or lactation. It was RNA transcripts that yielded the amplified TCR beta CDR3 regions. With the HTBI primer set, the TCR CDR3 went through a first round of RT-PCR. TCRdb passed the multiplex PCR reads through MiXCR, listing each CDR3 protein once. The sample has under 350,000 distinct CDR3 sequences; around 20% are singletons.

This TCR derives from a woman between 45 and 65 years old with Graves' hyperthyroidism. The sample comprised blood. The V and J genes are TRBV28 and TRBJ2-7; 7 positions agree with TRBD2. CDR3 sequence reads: CASSLTSTEQYF. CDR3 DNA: TGTGCCAGCAGTTTGACTAGCACCGAGCAGTACTTC.